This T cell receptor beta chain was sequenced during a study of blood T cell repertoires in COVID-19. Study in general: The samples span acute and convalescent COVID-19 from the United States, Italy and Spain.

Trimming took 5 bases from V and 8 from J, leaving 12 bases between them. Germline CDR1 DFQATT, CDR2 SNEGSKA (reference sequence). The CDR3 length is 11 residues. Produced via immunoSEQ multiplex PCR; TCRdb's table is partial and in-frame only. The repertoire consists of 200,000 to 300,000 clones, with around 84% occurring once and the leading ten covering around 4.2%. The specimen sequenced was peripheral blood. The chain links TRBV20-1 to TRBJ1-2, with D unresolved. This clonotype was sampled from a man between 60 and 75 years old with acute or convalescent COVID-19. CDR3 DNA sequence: TGCAGTGCTGCTCCGGGAAGGGGCTACACCTTC. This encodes CSAAPGRGYTF.